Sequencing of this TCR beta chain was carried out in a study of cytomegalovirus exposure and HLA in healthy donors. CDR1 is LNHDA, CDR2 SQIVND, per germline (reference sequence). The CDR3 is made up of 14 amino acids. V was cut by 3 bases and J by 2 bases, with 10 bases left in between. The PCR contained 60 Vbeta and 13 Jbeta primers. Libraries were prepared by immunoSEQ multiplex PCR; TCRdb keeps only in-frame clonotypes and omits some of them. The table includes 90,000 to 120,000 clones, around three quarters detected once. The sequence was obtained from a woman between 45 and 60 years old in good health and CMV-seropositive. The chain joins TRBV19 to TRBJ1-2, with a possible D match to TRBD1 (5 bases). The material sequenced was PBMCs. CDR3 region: CASSMVGANYGYTF. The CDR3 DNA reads TGTGCCAGTAGTATGGTTGGGGCCAACTATGGCTACACCTTC.